Below are 8 T cell receptor beta chains sequenced from a single sample in a study of neurological immune-mediated disorders (dated by TCRdb to about 2019). Libraries were constructed by 5' RACE. Sequencing took place on an Illumina HiSeq 2500. TCRdb applied fastp at Q25 and MiXCR to the public reads, then kept only in-frame beta chains. CDR3 protein duplicates are merged, each entry listing the most common genes and DNA. This sample gives 66,000 or so distinct CDR3 sequences in total; less than 5.5% of them show up just once. Less than 3.5% of the sample belongs to the ten largest clones. The sample comprised PBMCs. All receptors derive from a woman aged 25 to 39 with multiple sclerosis.

At least ten counts were recorded for this clonotype. The chain carries TRBV9 and TRBJ2-2, with TRBD2 identical over 8 bases. Trimming cost V 6 bases and J 1 base; bases outside gene matches: 8. The CDR3 totals 16 residues. Germline V gives CDR1 SGDLS, CDR2 YYNGEE. CDR3 amino acids: CASTPGAGGNTGELFF. In DNA form, the CDR3 reads TGTGCCAGCACCCCCGGGGCGGGGGGGAACACCGGGGAGCTGTTTTTT.

This clonotype was seen many times. This rearrangement joins TRBV3-1 to TRBJ2-1; no clear D gene. Germline V lookup: CDR1 LGHDT, CDR2 YNNKEL (reference sequence). CDR3 size: 13 residues. V lost 0 bases and J lost 9, with 9 bases in between. This CDR3 is CASSQDRSVEQFF. For the CDR3, the DNA is TGTGCCAGCAGCCAAGATAGGAGCGTTGAGCAGTTCTTC.

In its sample, this clonotype was seen many times. The chain carries TRBV20-1 and TRBJ2-7; TRBD2 agrees at 12 bases. The junction had 12 bases not matched to a gene; V was cut back by 3 bases and J by 0 bases. Germline lookup yields CDR1 DFQATT and CDR2 SNEGSKA (reference sequence). This CDR3 comprises 18 residues. The CDR3 DNA sequence: TGCAGTGCTAGGGGCACGACTAGCGGGGGAGCCTACTCCTACGAGCAGTACTTC. This encodes CSARGTTSGGAYSYEQYF.

This clonotype has ten or more counts. This chain links TRBV27 with TRBJ2-2; D may be TRBD2 (5 bases). Germline CDR1 is MNHEY and CDR2 is SMNVEV (reference sequence). V gave up 7 bases and J gave up 4 bases, with 7 bases separating them. The CDR3 extends over 12 amino acids. In DNA form, the CDR3 reads TGTGCCAGCACTCGGGGCACCGGGGAGCTGTTTTTT. Amino acids: CASTRGTGELFF.

This clonotype was counted many times. The gene calls are TRBV20-1 and TRBJ1-5, with D unresolved. The CDR3 has 12 residues. The germline V and J ends were trimmed by 1 base and 5 bases, with 6 bases remaining between them. Germline CDR1 DFQATT, CDR2 SNEGSKA (reference sequence). The CDR3 protein is CSARAGDQPQHF. The CDR3 DNA reads TGCAGTGCTAGAGCCGGGGATCAGCCCCAGCATTTT.

A note on this clonotype: The junction does not match germline at one end; this may be a read error. This chain connects TRBV27 to TRBJ1-5, with D perhaps TRBD1 (5 bases). CDR3 length: 12 amino acids. Germline assignment: CDR1 MNHEY and CDR2 SMNVEV (reference sequence). The CDR3 spells CASSGRGQPQNF. CDR3 nucleotides: TGTGCCAGCAGTGGGAGGGGTCAGCCCCAGAATTTT.

This clonotype was counted at least ten times. The V call is TRBV24-1, the J call TRBJ2-3, with TRBD1 matching over 7 bases. The ends lost 4 bases at V and 6 bases at J; junction bases unmatched: 6. Germline V gene sequence: CDR1 KGHDR, CDR2 SFDVKD. The CDR3 contains 14 residues. Here the CDR3 DNA reads TGTGCCACCAGTGAGCGGACAGGCCCGGATACGCAGTATTTT. Its protein is CATSERTGPDTQYF.

The chain couples TRBV24-1 to TRBJ2-1, with a weak D call TRBD2 (6 bases). This CDR3 is 14 amino acids long. V shed 3 bases and J shed 5 bases, with 10 bases lying between them. Germline CDR1 is KGHDR and CDR2 is SFDVKD. The CDR3 here is CATSDAGGDNEQFF. CDR3 DNA: TGTGCCACCAGTGATGCTGGCGGGGACAATGAGCAGTTCTTC.